The rows below give T cell receptor beta chains drawn from one sample of a study of T cells in Graves' hyperthyroidism and ophthalmopathy. MiXCR, run by TCRdb on the multiplex PCR reads, gives a single entry per CDR3 protein. The repertoire holds about 600,000 distinct CDR3 sequences, approximately 15% seen once, with 2.5% to 4% in the top ten. The sequencing sample was made of blood. The receptors originated from a middle-aged woman with Graves' ophthalmopathy. Each CDR3 is given with its conserved first and last residue. Fields, in order: D gene, clone size, V gene, J gene, CDR3 protein, CDR3 DNA. The D gene is left open where the match is weak. Rows give clone size only sometimes, using once, few, many, or a class for an expanded clone.

D: -; size: many; V: TRBV6-5; J: TRBJ1-1; CDR3: CASSYSRGNTEAFF; DNA: TGTGCCAGCAGTTACTCAAGGGGAAACACTGAAGCTTTCTTT
D: TRBD1; size: few; V: TRBV7-2; J: TRBJ1-1; CDR3: CASSTIQGLGTEAFF; DNA: TGTGCCAGCAGCACCATACAGGGGCTAGGCACTGAAGCTTTCTTT
D: -; size: many; V: TRBV19; J: TRBJ2-7; CDR3: CASSLARERSYEQYF; DNA: TGTGCCAGTAGTCTAGCGCGAGAGCGGTCCTACGAGCAGTACTTC
D: -; size: many; V: TRBV5-6; J: TRBJ2-6; CDR3: CASSLGRLGSGANVLTF; DNA: TGTGCCAGCAGCTTGGGCCGATTAGGGTCCGGGGCCAACGTCCTGACTTTC
D: -; size: few; V: TRBV9; J: TRBJ1-4; CDR3: CASSAGGGTNEKLFF; DNA: TGTGCCAGCAGCGCCGGGGGCGGAACTAATGAAAAACTGTTTTTT
D: -; size: many; V: TRBV30; J: TRBJ1-1; CDR3: CAWSVRKGLLVNTEAFF; DNA: TGTGCCTGGAGTGTACGTAAAGGGTTACTCGTAAACACTGAAGCTTTCTTT
D: -; size: few; V: TRBV18; J: TRBJ2-7; CDR3: CASSSDSFGEQYF; DNA: TGTGCCAGCTCATCAGACTCCTTTGGCGAGCAGTACTTC
D: TRBD1; size: few; V: TRBV24-1; J: TRBJ2-2; CDR3: CATSGGDREAGELFF; DNA: TGTGCCACCAGTGGCGGGGACAGGGAGGCCGGGGAGCTGTTTTTT
D: -; size: few; V: TRBV7-9; J: TRBJ2-3; CDR3: CASSSAFRVTDTQYF; DNA: TGTGCCAGCAGCTCCGCCTTCAGGGTCACAGATACGCAGTATTTT
D: -; size: many; V: TRBV20-1; J: TRBJ2-3; CDR3: CSALGGNTDTQYF; DNA: TGCAGTGCCCTGGGCGGGAACACAGATACGCAGTATTTT
D: -; size: -; V: TRBV4-1; J: TRBJ2-5; CDR3: CASSQDRGSLRGETQYF; DNA: TGCGCCAGCAGCCAAGATCGAGGGAGCTTGAGGGGAGAGACCCAGTACTTC
D: -; size: -; V: TRBV20-1; J: TRBJ2-1; CDR3: CSAPSGGPSEQFF; DNA: TGCAGTGCCCCCTCAGGGGGGCCGAGTGAGCAGTTCTTC
D: TRBD2; size: few; V: TRBV5-1; J: TRBJ2-7; CDR3: CASRNLAGEPYEQYF; DNA: TGCGCCAGCAGAAATCTAGCGGGAGAACCCTACGAGCAGTACTTC
D: -; size: many; V: TRBV7-3; J: TRBJ2-3; CDR3: CASSLRGLRTDTQYF; DNA: TGTGCCAGCAGCTTAAGAGGACTACGCACAGATACGCAGTATTTT
D: -; size: many; V: TRBV11-2; J: TRBJ1-1; CDR3: CASRYRDRNTEAFF; DNA: TGTGCCAGCAGGTACAGGGATCGGAACACTGAAGCTTTCTTT
D: TRBD1; size: few; V: TRBV5-6; J: TRBJ2-7; CDR3: CASSRQGFLREQYF; DNA: TGTGCCAGCAGCCGACAGGGGTTTCTACGAGAGCAGTACTTC
D: -; size: -; V: TRBV5-1; J: TRBJ2-7; CDR3: CASSRPIEPYEQYF; DNA: TGCGCCAGCAGCCGCCCTATCGAACCCTACGAGCAGTACTTC
D: -; size: many; V: TRBV28; J: TRBJ1-2; CDR3: CASSLIWRANYGYTF; DNA: TGTGCCAGCAGTTTAATCTGGCGTGCTAACTATGGCTACACCTTC
D: -; size: -; V: TRBV6-1; J: TRBJ1-6; CDR3: CASNQPGYYNSPLHF; DNA: TGTGCCAGCAACCAACCAGGGTACTATAATTCACCCCTCCACTTT
D: -; size: many; V: TRBV2; J: TRBJ2-4; CDR3: CASSLTGTEKNIQYF; DNA: TGTGCCAGCTCCCTAACCGGGACGGAGAAAAACATTCAGTACTTC
D: -; size: few; V: TRBV6-8; J: TRBJ1-2; CDR3: CASSSVGANYGYTF; DNA: TGTGCCAGCAGTTCCGTCGGAGCTAACTATGGCTACACCTTC
D: -; size: few; V: TRBV10-3; J: TRBJ1-1; CDR3: CAISAKGTEAFF; DNA: TGTGCCATCAGTGCAAAGGGCACTGAAGCTTTCTTT
D: TRBD1; size: few; V: TRBV5-1; J: TRBJ1-1; CDR3: CASSLVRDRATEAFF; DNA: TGCGCCAGCAGCTTGGTAAGGGACAGGGCTACTGAAGCTTTCTTT
D: -; size: -; V: TRBV19; J: TRBJ2-3; CDR3: CASSIEDLRDTQYF; DNA: TGTGCCAGTAGTATAGAGGACCTTCGGGATACGCAGTATTTT
D: -; size: few; V: TRBV20-1; J: TRBJ2-1; CDR3: CSADANYNEQFF; DNA: TGCAGTGCGGACGCAAACTACAATGAGCAGTTCTTC
D: -; size: -; V: TRBV15; J: TRBJ2-1; CDR3: CATSRDTGPYNEQFF; DNA: TGTGCCACCAGCAGAGATACGGGCCCCTACAATGAGCAGTTCTTC
D: TRBD1; size: -; V: TRBV20-1; J: TRBJ2-1; CDR3: CIPGRDRAPEQFF; DNA: TGCATCCCGGGGAGGGACAGGGCACCTGAGCAGTTCTTC
D: -; size: few; V: TRBV12-5; J: TRBJ2-5; CDR3: CASGSARGGETQYF; DNA: TGTGCTAGTGGTTCCGCCCGGGGTGGAGAGACCCAGTACTTC
D: -; size: -; V: TRBV28; J: TRBJ2-1; CDR3: CASIQGGRPSSYNEQFF; DNA: TGTGCCAGCATCCAGGGCGGCAGACCGAGCTCCTACAATGAGCAGTTCTTC
D: TRBD2; size: -; V: TRBV9; J: TRBJ2-2; CDR3: CAGSVGGSVTGELFF; DNA: TGTGCCGGCAGCGTAGGCGGGAGTGTCACCGGGGAGCTGTTTTTT
D: TRBD2; size: many; V: TRBV5-1; J: TRBJ2-1; CDR3: CASSITSGSNLREQFF; DNA: TGCGCCAGCAGCATTACTAGCGGGAGCAACTTACGCGAGCAGTTCTTC
D: TRBD2; size: few; V: TRBV5-6; J: TRBJ2-3; CDR3: CASSRGLAGRRTTDTQYF; DNA: TGTGCCAGCAGCCGGGGACTAGCGGGTAGGAGGACCACAGATACGCAGTATTTT
D: TRBD2; size: -; V: TRBV11-2; J: TRBJ2-7; CDR3: CASSLVLAGDKGEQYF; DNA: TGTGCCAGCAGCTTAGTACTAGCGGGAGATAAAGGCGAGCAGTACTTC
D: -; size: -; V: TRBV13; J: TRBJ2-3; CDR3: CASSFLRRGLDTQYF; DNA: TGTGCCAGCAGCTTCTTGAGGAGGGGATTAGATACGCAGTATTTT
D: TRBD1; size: -; V: TRBV7-2; J: TRBJ2-2; CDR3: CASSDPRWQGDTGELFF; DNA: TGTGCCAGCAGCGATCCCCGGTGGCAGGGGGACACCGGGGAGCTGTTTTTT
D: TRBD1; size: few; V: TRBV19; J: TRBJ2-7; CDR3: CASSIGAGGTSYEQYF; DNA: TGTGCCAGTAGTATCGGGGCAGGGGGAACCTCCTACGAGCAGTACTTC
D: -; size: once; V: TRBV29-1; J: TRBJ2-5; CDR3: CSVGTGDGAQYF; DNA: TGCAGCGTTGGGACGGGGGATGGGGCCCAGTACTTC